The next 8 T cell receptor beta chains were all read from a single sample in a study of cytomegalovirus exposure and HLA in healthy donors. Vbeta (60) and Jbeta (13) primers were used in the PCR. Sequenced by immunoSEQ multiplex PCR; TCRdb stores in-frame clones only, minus some. The sample yields 70,000 to 95,000 clones, 84% seen once. Sequenced input: PBMCs. The receptors come from a woman under 30 in good health and CMV-seropositive.

The V and J genes are TRBV6-5 and TRBJ1-4, with D tentatively TRBD1 (5 bases). The V gene lost 4 bases and the J gene lost 7 bases, with 16 bases spanning the gap. The CDR3 is 15 amino acids. Germline V gene data show CDR1 as MNHEY and CDR2 as SVGAGI. This CDR3 is CASSLFGGDGEKLFF. The CDR3 DNA reads TGTGCCAGCAGTTTGTTTGGAGGGGATGGTGAAAAACTGTTTTTT.

This clone is a singleton in its sample. The rearrangement joins TRBV5-1 to TRBJ1-5; D is possibly TRBD1 (6 bases). The length of the CDR3 is 15 residues. V lost 5 bases to trimming and J lost 0 bases, with 12 bases between them. Germline loops: CDR1 SGHRS, CDR2 YFSETQ. CDR3 sequence: CASRRTDNSNQPQHF. CDR3 DNA: TGCGCCAGCAGACGGACAGATAATAGCAATCAGCCCCAGCATTTT. Based on the CDR3 plus reference TRBV5-1 and TRBJ1-5, the full variable domain is KAGVTQTPRYLIKTRGQQVTLSCSPISGHRSVSWYQQTPGQGLQFLFEYFSETQRNKGNFPGRFSGRQFSNSRSEMNVSTLELGDSALYLCASRRTDNSNQPQHFGDGTRLSIL.

V usage is TRBV18 and J usage is TRBJ2-7; D may be TRBD1 (5 bases). This CDR3 spans 13 amino acids. Trimming stripped 4 bases from V and 6 bases from J, with 13 bases between. CDR1 and CDR2 from the germline V gene are KGHSH and LQKENI. The CDR3 protein is CASSQTVTTEQYF. DNA of the CDR3: TGTGCCAGCTCACAGACAGTTACCACCGAGCAGTACTTC. Based on the CDR3 plus reference TRBV18 and TRBJ2-7, the full variable domain is NAGVMQNPRHLVRRRGQEARLRCSPMKGHSHVYWYRQLPEEGLKFMVYLQKENIIDESGMPKERFSAEFPKEGPSILRIQQVVRGDSAAYFCASSQTVTTEQYFGPGTRLTVT.

The chain employs TRBV5-1 and TRBJ2-3; 8 bases match TRBD2. The germline V gene has CDR1 SGHRS and CDR2 YFSETQ. J lost 1 base, V lost 2 bases, and 6 bases had no gene match. This CDR3 contains 16 residues. CDR3 sequence (DNA): TGCGCCAGCAGCTTCATTCCGACTAGCGGCACAGATACGCAGTATTTT. It is translated as CASSFIPTSGTDTQYF.

This rearrangement joins TRBV5-6 to TRBJ2-7, with D maybe TRBD2 (5 bases). The CDR3 sequence is 14 residues long. V was clipped by 0 bases and J by 3 bases, with 10 bases between them. Germline V gene sequence: CDR1 SGHDT, CDR2 YYEEEE. CDR3 residues: CASSLASDYYEQYF. CDR3 in DNA: TGTGCCAGCAGCTTGGCCTCCGACTACTACGAGCAGTACTTC.

The V and J genes are TRBV6-5 and TRBJ2-1, with D perhaps TRBD2 (6 bases). From germline, CDR1 is MNHEY and CDR2 SVGAGI. The CDR3 is made up of 14 amino acids. Between the trimmed V and J ends, which lost 2 bases and 4 bases, there was a span of 9 bases. DNA for the CDR3: TGTGCCAGCAGTTACCCTGGGGGGTACAATGAGCAGTTCTTC. Translated, it gives CASSYPGGYNEQFF.

Only one count was recorded for this clone. The chain combines TRBV19 with TRBJ2-2, with 7 bases aligning to TRBD2. CDR3 length equals 15 residues. CDR1 and CDR2 from the germline V gene are LNHDA and SQIVND (reference sequence). Losses at the gene ends were 9 bases for V and 3 bases for J; bases not matched to a gene: 10. The CDR3 loop reads CASTDRDYDTGELFF. The CDR3 nucleotides read TGTGCCAGCACCGATCGGGACTATGACACCGGGGAGCTGTTTTTT.

The gene calls are TRBV4-1 and TRBJ2-3, with 9 nucleotides matching TRBD2. Per germline, CDR1 MGHRA and CDR2 YSYEKL. The junction had 4 bases not matched to a gene; V was cut back by 5 bases and J by 4 bases. The CDR3 contains 14 residues. CDR3 nucleotide sequence: TGCGCCAGCAGCTGGCTAGCGGGGTCAGATACGCAGTATTTT. Translated, it gives CASSWLAGSDTQYF.